This T cell receptor beta chain appears in the sequencing data of a study of blood T cell repertoires in COVID-19. Study summary: Samples representing acute and convalescent COVID-19 were sourced from the United States, Italy and Spain.

Before being deemed recovered, Cohort 3 donors had two negative PCRs, clearance, or symptom resolution. Sequencing was performed with immunoSEQ multiplex PCR; in TCRdb, only in-frame clones are kept and a portion is missing. This repertoire shows approximately 200,000 clones, around 80% found once; its top ten account for approximately 1.8%. Trimming at V came to 6 bases and at J to 5 bases, leaving 9 bases not matched to a gene. Germline CDR1 is LNHDA and CDR2 is SQIVND (reference sequence). There are 14 residues in the CDR3. The specimen sequenced was PBMCs or T cells enriched from blood (not recorded which). The sequence derives from a man between 60 and 75 years old who had recovered from COVID-19. The J gene is TRBJ2-5, the V gene TRBV19, with TRBD1 matching over 7 bases. This chain's CDR3 is CASRNQYRGETQYF. Here the CDR3 DNA reads TGTGCCAGTAGAAACCAATACAGGGGTGAGACCCAGTACTTC.